This TCR beta chain was found in a study of blood T cell repertoires in COVID-19 (dated by TCRdb to about 2020). In terms of the full investigation: The collaborator samples originated in the United States, Italy and Spain and spanned the acute and convalescent phases of COVID-19. The prospective study material was composed of cDNA or gDNA derived from T cells, B-cell-depleted T cells, or PBMCs. Deeply sampled blood TCRbeta repertoires from subjects exposed to, actively infected with, or recovered from COVID-19 were included in the dataset. The repertoires were released in a freely available public database meant as a resource for research on the immune response to SARS-CoV-2. Samples came from the ongoing ImmuneRACE study (first 160 participants) plus 1,254 subjects from 6 global collaborators. Sample metadata almost always included a de-identified subject ID, COVID-19 status, age in years and sex. HLA class I and class II types, where available, came from metadata supplied by the sample provider rather than from assay-based typing.

In the prospective study, participants were roughly 18 to 100 years old, resided in approximately 22 geographic areas of the United States, and were enrolled through a virtual design. In the prospective study, participants were assigned to cohorts based on the clinical history participants reported in a screening survey and a study questionnaire. Recovered participants in ImmuneRACE Cohort 3 were defined as having two consecutive negative NP/OP PCR tests, clearance from a healthcare professional, or resolution of symptoms. In the prospective study, mobile phlebotomists collected whole blood, serum and a nasopharyngeal or oropharyngeal swab from each participant. Additional blood draws and questionnaires over a 2-month period could optionally be provided by prospective study participants. Prospective study blood samples were shipped either frozen or at room temperature before DNA extraction. At the junction V is shortened by 7 bases and J by 4 bases, with 8 bases in between. Its CDR3 holds 13 amino acids, cysteine through phenylalanine. Just the 39-base CDR3 DNA is kept, in frame starting at base 1. The germline V gene gives CDR1 as LGHNA and CDR2 as YSLEER.

On the study overall, not on this receptor specifically: The amount of clinical and demographic metadata varied by source and participant and was provided uncurated.

On this clone: Its antigen target is currently unknown. No qualities accompany the bases; no much larger clone lies one base away.

TCRbeta CDR3 regions were amplified from genomic DNA using the immunoSEQ Assay, a bias-controlled multiplex PCR. The paper's data handling went like this. The number of nucleated cells in each sample was estimated by amplification of reference gene primers within the assay. Sequence reads were collapsed and filtered to measure the absolute abundance of every unique TCRbeta CDR3 rearrangement. For each sample, productive Simpson clonality was calculated as the square root of Simpson's diversity index across productive rearrangements. TCRdb provides this immuneACCESS table in a form limited to in-frame rearrangements. Some clones are lacking; in checked studies, under half of them reflect an unresolved V gene, and why the rest are absent is not known. V, J and clone size are those of that table, while D and trimming were read from the DNA. The sample yields about 220,000 clones; 88% were counted once. The ten largest clones take up around 2.6% of the sample.

The sequenced sample consisted of PBMCs or T cells enriched from blood (not recorded which). The sequence derives from a woman aged 25 to 39 who had recovered from COVID-19. This receptor chain uses TRBV4-3 and TRBJ1-6; too little of a D gene remains to name it. CDR3 sequence: CASTPGYNSPLHF. Here is the DNA: TGCGCCAGCACTCCGGGGTATAATTCACCCCTCCACTTT.